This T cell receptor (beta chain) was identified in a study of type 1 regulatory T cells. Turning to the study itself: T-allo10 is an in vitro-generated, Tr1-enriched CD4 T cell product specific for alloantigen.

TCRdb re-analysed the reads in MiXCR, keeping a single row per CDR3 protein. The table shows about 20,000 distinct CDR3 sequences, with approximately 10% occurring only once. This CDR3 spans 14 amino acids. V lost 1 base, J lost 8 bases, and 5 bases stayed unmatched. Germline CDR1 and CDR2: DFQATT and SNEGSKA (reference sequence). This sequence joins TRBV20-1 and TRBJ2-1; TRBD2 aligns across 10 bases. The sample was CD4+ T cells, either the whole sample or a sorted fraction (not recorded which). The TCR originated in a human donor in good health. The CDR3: CSARGSGRAYEQFF. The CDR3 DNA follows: TGCAGTGCTAGAGGAAGCGGGAGGGCCTATGAGCAGTTCTTC.